The rows below give T cell receptor beta chains drawn from one sample of a study of identical twins. TCRdb fed the 5' RACE reads into MiXCR, producing one record per CDR3 protein. The repertoire includes approximately 500,000 distinct CDR3 sequences, around 15% of them detected once, and about 0.47% sits in the top ten. Another study also made use of these data, one on yellow fever vaccine responses in identical twins.

The sample consisted of CD4+ T cells sorted from blood. These receptors all stem from a woman between 18 and 30 years old in good health. Each CDR3 is given without its conserved first and last residue.

TRBV5-6	12	TRBJ1-4	ASSTRTTVEKLF
TRBV7-9	12	TRBJ2-1	ASSFLRANNEQF
TRBV29-1	12	TRBJ1-2	SVSTLTESYGYT
TRBV5-1	13	TRBJ2-2	ASSLVNQNTGELF
TRBV28	12	TRBJ2-7	ASSQSPSSYEQY
TRBV12-3/TRBV12-4	12	TRBJ1-1	ASSPGQGFTEAF
TRBV5-1	12	TRBJ1-1	ASSLRESSTEAF
TRBV10-2	12	TRBJ1-2	ASVDWAGNYGYT
TRBV11-2	17	TRBJ2-1	ASSLGSTSGGARYNEQF
TRBV27	13	TRBJ2-1	ASTRRGPGTNEQF
TRBV2	13	TRBJ1-6	ASNGQGQINSPLH
TRBV28	12	TRBJ1-5	ASTGGRGEQPQH
TRBV27	11	TRBJ2-2	ASSLREGQGLF
TRBV7-2	13	TRBJ2-2	ASSLLQGKSGELF
TRBV6-1	15	TRBJ2-7	ASRGTSGRAGVYEQY
TRBV7-9	14	TRBJ2-7	ASSLFEGSGTYEQY
TRBV12-3/TRBV12-4	12	TRBJ1-1	ASSFGGEITEAF
TRBV2	14	TRBJ1-1	ASTIRTGGSGTEAF
TRBV2	13	TRBJ2-3	ASSQRSSGADTQY
TRBV24-1	13	TRBJ2-5	ATSDAGTDKETQY
TRBV4-1	15	TRBJ2-2	ASSQVVGGAGTGELF
TRBV20-1	13	TRBJ2-3	SARSGQRRPDTQY
TRBV7-2	14	TRBJ1-5	ASSLAYRGGNQPQH
TRBV12-3/TRBV12-4	12	TRBJ1-4	ASSSQGSVEKLF
TRBV15	12	TRBJ2-7	ATSRGLAGAEQY
TRBV24-1	12	TRBJ2-3	ATERDEGTDTQY
TRBV29-1	15	TRBJ2-2	SVGRLGGLAGPGELF
TRBV5-5	12	TRBJ2-2	ASSSGVVGGELF
TRBV3-1	13	TRBJ1-5	ASSQDGAGSQPQH
TRBV7-9	15	TRBJ2-1	ASSHWERELTYNEQF
TRBV5-1	14	TRBJ2-5	ASGPGGRTSSETQY
TRBV10-3	10	TRBJ2-2	AISEETGELF
TRBV9	13	TRBJ2-5	ASSVFTGGRETQY
TRBV7-9	10	TRBJ2-3	ASSASGGTQY
TRBV20-1	12	TRBJ2-3	SATLAGNPIPQY
TRBV5-1	12	TRBJ2-3	ASSSQGVSDTQY
TRBV10-3	16	TRBJ2-7	AITRDYPSNKGSYEQY
TRBV10-3	17	TRBJ2-1	AISESSLAAKSSYNEQF
TRBV11-2	17	TRBJ2-7	ASSFYSGTSGPPAYEQY
TRBV5-1	15	TRBJ2-1	ASSRRPGAGGENEQF